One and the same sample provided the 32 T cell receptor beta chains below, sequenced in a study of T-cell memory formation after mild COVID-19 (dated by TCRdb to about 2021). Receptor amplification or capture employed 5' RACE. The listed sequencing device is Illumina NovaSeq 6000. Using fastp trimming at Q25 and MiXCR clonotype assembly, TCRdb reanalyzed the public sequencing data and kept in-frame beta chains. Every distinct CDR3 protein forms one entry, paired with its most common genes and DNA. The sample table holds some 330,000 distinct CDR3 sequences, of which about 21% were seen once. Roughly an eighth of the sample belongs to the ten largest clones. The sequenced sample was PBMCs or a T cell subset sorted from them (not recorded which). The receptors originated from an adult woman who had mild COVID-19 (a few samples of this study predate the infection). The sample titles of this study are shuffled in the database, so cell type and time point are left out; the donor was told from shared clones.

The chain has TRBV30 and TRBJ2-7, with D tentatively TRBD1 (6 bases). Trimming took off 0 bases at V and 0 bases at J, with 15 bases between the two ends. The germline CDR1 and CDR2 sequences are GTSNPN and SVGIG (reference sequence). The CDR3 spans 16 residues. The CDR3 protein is CAWSVWTAQSSYEQYF. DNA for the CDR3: TGTGCCTGGAGTGTTTGGACAGCCCAGAGCTCCTACGAGCAGTACTTC.

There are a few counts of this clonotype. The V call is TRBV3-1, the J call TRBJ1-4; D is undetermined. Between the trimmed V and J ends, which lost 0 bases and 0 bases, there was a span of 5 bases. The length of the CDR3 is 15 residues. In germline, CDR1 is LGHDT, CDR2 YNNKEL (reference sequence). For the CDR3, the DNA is TGTGCCAGCAGCCAAGACCTTCCAACTAATGAAAAACTGTTTTTT. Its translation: CASSQDLPTNEKLFF.

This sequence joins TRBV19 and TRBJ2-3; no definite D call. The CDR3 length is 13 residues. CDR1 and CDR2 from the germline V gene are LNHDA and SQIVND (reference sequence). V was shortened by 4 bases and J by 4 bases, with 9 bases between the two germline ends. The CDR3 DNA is TGTGCCAGTAGTAGGCCCGCGGCAGATACGCAGTATTTT. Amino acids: CASSRPAADTQYF.

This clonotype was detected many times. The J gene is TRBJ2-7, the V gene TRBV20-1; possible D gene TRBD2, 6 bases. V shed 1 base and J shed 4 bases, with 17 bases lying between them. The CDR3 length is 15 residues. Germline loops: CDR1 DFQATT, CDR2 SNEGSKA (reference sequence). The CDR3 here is CSARVVRRGLYEQYF. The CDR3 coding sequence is TGCAGTGCTAGAGTGGTAAGGCGGGGACTTTACGAGCAGTACTTC.

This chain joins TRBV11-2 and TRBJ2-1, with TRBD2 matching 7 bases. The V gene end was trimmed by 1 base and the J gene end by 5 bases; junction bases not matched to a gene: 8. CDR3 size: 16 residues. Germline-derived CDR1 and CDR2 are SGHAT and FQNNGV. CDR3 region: CASSLVAGVINNEQFF. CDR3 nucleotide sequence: TGTGCCAGCAGCTTAGTCGCGGGAGTGATTAACAATGAGCAGTTCTTC.

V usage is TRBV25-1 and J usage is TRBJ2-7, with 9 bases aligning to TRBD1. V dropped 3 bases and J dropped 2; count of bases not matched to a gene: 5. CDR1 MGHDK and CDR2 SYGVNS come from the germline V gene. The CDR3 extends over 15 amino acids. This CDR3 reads CASSDPGTGPYEQYF. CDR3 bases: TGTGCCAGCAGTGATCCGGGGACAGGGCCCTACGAGCAGTACTTC.

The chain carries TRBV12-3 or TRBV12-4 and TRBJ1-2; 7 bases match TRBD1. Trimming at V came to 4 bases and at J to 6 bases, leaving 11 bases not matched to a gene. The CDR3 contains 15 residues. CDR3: CASSSRLQGSDGYTF. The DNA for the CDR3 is TGTGCCAGCAGTTCACGATTACAGGGGTCCGATGGCTACACCTTC.

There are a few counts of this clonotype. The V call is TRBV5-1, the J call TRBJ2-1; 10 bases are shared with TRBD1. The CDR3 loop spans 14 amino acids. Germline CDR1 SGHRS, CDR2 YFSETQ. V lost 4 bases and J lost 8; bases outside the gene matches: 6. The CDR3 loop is CASSRGQGLDEQFF. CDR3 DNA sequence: TGCGCCAGCAGCCGGGGACAGGGGCTCGATGAGCAGTTCTTC.

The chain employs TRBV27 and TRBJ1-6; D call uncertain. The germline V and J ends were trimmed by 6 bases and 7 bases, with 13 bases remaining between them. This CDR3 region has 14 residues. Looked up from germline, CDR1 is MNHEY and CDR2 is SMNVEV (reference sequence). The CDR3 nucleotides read TGTGCCAGCAGCCCACGTAGCCAGAATTCACCCCTCCACTTT. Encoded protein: CASSPRSQNSPLHF.

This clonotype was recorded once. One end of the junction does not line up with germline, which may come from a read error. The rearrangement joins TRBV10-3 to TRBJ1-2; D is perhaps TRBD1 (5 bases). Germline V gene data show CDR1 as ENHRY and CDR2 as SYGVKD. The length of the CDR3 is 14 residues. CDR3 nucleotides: TGTGCCATCAGTGAGTCGGGAGGGCAGGGACCGAAAAGCTTC. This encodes CAISESGGQGPKSF.

The CDR3 DNA follows: TGTGCCAGCAGCGCCATGAGGTGGGACAGGGGCTACGAGCAGTACTTC. Its protein product is CASSAMRWDRGYEQYF. V and J are TRBV7-8 and TRBJ2-7; 10 bases fit TRBD1. Germline V gives CDR1 SGHVS, CDR2 FQNEAQ. The CDR3 is made up of 16 amino acids. V lost 5 bases to trimming and J lost 3 bases; unmatched junction nucleotides: 10.

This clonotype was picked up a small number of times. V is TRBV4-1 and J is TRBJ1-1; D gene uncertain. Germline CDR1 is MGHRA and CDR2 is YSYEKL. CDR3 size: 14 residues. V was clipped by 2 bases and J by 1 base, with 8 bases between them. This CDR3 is CASSQTRWNTEAFF. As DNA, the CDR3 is TGCGCCAGCAGCCAAACAAGGTGGAACACTGAAGCTTTCTTT.

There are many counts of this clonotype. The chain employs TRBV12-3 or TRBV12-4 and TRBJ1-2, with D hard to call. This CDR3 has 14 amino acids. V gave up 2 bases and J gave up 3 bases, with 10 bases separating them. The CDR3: CASSLQGADYGYTF. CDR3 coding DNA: TGTGCCAGCAGTTTACAAGGAGCTGACTATGGCTACACCTTC.

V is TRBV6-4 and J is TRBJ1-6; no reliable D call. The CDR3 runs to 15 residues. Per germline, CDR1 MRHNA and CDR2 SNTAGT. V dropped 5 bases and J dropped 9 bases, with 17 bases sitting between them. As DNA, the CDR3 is TGTGCCAGCAGTTCCCGGAGAACCGGGGTTTCACCCCTCCACTTT. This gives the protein CASSSRRTGVSPLHF.

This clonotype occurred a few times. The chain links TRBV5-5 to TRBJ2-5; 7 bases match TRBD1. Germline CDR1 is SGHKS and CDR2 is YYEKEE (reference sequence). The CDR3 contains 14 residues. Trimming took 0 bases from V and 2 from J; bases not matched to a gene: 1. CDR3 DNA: TGTGCCAGCAGCTTGGCGGGACAGCAAGAGACCCAGTACTTC. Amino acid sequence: CASSLAGQQETQYF.

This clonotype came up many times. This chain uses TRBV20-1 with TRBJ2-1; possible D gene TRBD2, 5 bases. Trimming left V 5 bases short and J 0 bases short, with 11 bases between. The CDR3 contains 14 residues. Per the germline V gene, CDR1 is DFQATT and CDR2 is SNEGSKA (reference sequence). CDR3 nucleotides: TGCAGTGCTTCCCGGGGTAGCTCCTACAATGAGCAGTTCTTC. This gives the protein CSASRGSSYNEQFF.

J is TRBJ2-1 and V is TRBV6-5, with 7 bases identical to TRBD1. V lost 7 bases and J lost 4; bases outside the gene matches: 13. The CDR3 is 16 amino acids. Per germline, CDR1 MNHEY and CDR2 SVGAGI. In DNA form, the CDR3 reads TGTGCCAGCACTTTATATCCGGGACAGTTATACAATGAGCAGTTCTTC. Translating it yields CASTLYPGQLYNEQFF.

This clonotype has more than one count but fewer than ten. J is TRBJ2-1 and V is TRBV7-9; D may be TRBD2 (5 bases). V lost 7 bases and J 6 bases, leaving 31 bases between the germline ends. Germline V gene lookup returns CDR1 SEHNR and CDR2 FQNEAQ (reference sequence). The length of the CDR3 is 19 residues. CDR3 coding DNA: TGTGCCAGCAACAAGTCGTTTGAGCCAGGCGGTTCGGGATTCAATGAGCAGTTCTTC. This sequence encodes CASNKSFEPGGSGFNEQFF.

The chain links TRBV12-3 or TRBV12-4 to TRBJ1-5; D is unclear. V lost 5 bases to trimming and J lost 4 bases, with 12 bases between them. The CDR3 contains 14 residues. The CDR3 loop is CASSRSLGNQPQHF. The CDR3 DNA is TGTGCCAGCAGTAGGTCTCTGGGAAATCAGCCCCAGCATTTT.

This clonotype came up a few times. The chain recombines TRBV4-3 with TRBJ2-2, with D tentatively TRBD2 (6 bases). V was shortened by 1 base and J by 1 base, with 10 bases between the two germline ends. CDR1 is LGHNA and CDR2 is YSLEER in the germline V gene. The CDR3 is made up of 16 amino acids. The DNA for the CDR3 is TGCGCCAGCAGCCAAGTTCCAGCGGGGAACACCGGGGAGCTGTTTTTT. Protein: CASSQVPAGNTGELFF.

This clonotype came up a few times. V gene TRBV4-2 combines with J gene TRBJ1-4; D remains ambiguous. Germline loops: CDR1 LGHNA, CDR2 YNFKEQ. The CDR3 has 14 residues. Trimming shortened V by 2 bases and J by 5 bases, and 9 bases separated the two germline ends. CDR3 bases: TGTGCCAGCAGCCAAAAAGAAGGGAATGAAAAACTGTTTTTT. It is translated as CASSQKEGNEKLFF.

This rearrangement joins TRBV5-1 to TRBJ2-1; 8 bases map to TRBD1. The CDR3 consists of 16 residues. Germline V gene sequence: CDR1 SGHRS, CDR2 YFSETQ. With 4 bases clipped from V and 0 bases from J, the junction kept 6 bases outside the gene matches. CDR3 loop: CASSKRQGSSYNEQFF. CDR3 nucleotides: TGCGCCAGCAGCAAGAGACAGGGGAGCTCCTACAATGAGCAGTTCTTC.

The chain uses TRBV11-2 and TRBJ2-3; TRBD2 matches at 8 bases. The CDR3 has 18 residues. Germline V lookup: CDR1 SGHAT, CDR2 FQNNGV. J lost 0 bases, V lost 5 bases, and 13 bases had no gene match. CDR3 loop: CASSQVGLAGHSTDTQYF. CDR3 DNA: TGTGCCAGCAGCCAAGTCGGGCTAGCGGGTCATAGCACAGATACGCAGTATTTT.

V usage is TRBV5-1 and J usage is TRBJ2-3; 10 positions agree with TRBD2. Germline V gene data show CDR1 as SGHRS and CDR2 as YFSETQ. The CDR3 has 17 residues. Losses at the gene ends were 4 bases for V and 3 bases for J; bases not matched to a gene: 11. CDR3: CASSPLAGRAQTDTQYF. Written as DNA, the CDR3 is TGCGCCAGCAGCCCACTAGCGGGGAGGGCCCAGACAGATACGCAGTATTTT.

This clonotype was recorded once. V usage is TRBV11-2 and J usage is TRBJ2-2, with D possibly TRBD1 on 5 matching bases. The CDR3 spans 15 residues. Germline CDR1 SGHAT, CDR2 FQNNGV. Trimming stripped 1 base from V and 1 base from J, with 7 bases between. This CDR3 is CASSLARENTGELFF. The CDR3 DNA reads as TGTGCCAGCAGCTTAGCCAGGGAGAACACCGGGGAGCTGTTTTTT.

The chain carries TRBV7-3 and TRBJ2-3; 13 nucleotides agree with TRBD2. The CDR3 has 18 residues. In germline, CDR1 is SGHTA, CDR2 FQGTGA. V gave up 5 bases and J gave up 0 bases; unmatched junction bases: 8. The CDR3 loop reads CASSPGLAGAISTDTQYF. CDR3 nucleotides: TGTGCCAGCAGCCCCGGACTAGCGGGGGCCATAAGCACAGATACGCAGTATTTT.

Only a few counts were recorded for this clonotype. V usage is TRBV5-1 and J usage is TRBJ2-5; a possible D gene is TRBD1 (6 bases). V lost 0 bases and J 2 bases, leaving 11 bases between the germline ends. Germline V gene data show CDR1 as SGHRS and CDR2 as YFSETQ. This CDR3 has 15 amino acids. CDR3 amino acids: CASSLEGQSQETQYF. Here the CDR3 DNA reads TGCGCCAGCAGCTTGGAAGGACAGTCTCAAGAGACCCAGTACTTC.

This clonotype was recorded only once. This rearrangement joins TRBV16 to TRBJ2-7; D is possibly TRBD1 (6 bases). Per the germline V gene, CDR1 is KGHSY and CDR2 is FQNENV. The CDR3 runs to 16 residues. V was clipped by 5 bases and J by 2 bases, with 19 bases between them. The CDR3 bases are TGTGCCAGCAGCGACGAACAGGGAGAGAGACCCTACGAGCAGTACTTC. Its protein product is CASSDEQGERPYEQYF.

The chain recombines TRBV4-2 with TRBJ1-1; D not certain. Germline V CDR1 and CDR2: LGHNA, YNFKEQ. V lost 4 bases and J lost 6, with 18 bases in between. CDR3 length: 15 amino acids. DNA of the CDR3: TGTGCCAGCAGCCTTACCGCCAATAGGGCCCCTGAAGCTTTCTTT. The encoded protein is CASSLTANRAPEAFF.

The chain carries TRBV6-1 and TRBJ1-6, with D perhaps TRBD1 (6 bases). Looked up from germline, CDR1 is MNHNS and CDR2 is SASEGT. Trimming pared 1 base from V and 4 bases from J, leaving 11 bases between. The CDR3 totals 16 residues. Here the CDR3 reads CASSEGTGTYNSPLHF. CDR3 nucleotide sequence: TGTGCCAGCAGTGAAGGAACAGGGACATATAATTCACCCCTCCACTTT.

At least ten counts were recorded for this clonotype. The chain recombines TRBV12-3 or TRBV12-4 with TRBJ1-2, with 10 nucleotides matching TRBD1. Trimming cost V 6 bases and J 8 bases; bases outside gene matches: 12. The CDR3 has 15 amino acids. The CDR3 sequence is CASRRRGTGENGYTF. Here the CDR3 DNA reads TGTGCCAGCAGGCGCAGGGGGACAGGGGAAAACGGCTACACCTTC.

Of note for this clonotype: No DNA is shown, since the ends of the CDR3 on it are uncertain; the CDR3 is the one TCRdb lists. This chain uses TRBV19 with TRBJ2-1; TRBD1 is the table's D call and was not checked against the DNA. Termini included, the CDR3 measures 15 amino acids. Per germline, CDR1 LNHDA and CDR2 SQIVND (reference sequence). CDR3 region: CASTSGGGGENEQFF.